This TCR beta chain appears in the sequencing data of a study of PD-L1 blockade in urothelial cancer. Study as a whole: Analyzed time points were 3 weeks (second dose) and 6 weeks after therapy began. Findings of the study overall: For durable-benefit patients, tumor-associated blood clones expanded more at 3 weeks.

V lost 3 bases and J lost 1; bases outside the gene matches: 6. The CDR3 runs to 15 residues. The V gene's germline CDR1 is KGHSH and CDR2 LQKENI. Note on this clone: The target antigen is unknown.

There were between 1 and 8 samples from each patient, taken pretreatment and on-treatment. Clones were read by immunoSEQ multiplex PCR, and TCRdb kept only the in-frame ones, dropping some. The sample has tens of thousands of clones; around 84% are singletons. The sequences come from PBMCs, collected around atezolizumab (anti-PD-L1) treatment. The chain carries TRBV18 and TRBJ2-7, with TRBD1 matching 7 bases. The receptor comes from a man between 70 and 80 years old with urothelial cancer. The CDR3 region has the DNA TGTGCCAGCTCACCGACGGAACAGGGGTCCTACGAGCAGTACTTC. Residues: CASSPTEQGSYEQYF. The full variable domain, rest sourced from reference TRBV18 and TRBJ2-7, is NAGVMQNPRHLVRRRGQEARLRCSPMKGHSHVYWYRQLPEEGLKFMVYLQKENIIDESGMPKERFSAEFPKEGPSILRIQQVVRGDSAAYFCASSPTEQGSYEQYFGPGTRLTVT.